This TCR beta chain originates from a study of radiotherapy plus CTLA-4 blockade in lung cancer. This clone turned up a few times. Sequencing used immunoSEQ multiplex PCR; TCRdb keeps in-frame clones, though not all of them. The table records approximately 80,000 clones, roughly 80% of them present only once. Specimen: peripheral blood, collected from a patient treated with radiotherapy plus ipilimumab. The sequence derives from a human donor with non-small cell lung cancer who had stable disease on radiotherapy plus ipilimumab.

The CDR3 DNA is TGTGCCAGCAGTTTATTCCCAGGGGGGAGAGAGACCCAGTACTTC. Amino acid sequence: CASSLFPGGRETQYF. V usage is TRBV27 and J usage is TRBJ2-5; D perhaps matches TRBD1 (7 bases). The CDR3 is made up of 15 amino acids. The germline V and J ends were trimmed by 1 base and 4 bases, with 13 bases remaining between them. The germline gives CDR1 MNHEY, CDR2 SMNVEV (reference sequence).